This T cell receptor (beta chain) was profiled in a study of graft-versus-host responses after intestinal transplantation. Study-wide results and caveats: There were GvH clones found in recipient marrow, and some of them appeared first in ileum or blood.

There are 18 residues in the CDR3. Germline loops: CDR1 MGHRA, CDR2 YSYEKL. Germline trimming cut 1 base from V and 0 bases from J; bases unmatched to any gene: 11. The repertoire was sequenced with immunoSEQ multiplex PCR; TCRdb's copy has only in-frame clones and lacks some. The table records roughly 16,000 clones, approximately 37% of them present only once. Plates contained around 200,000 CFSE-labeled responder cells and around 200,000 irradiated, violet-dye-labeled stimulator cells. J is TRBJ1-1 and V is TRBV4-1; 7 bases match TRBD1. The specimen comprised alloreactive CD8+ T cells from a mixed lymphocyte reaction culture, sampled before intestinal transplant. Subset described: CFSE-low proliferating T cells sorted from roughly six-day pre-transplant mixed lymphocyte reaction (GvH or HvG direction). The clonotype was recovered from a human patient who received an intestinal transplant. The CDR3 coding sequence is TGCGCCAGCAGCCAAGGGTTTCCGGGACAGAGCATGAACACTGAAGCTTTCTTT. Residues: CASSQGFPGQSMNTEAFF.